Below, 25 T cell receptor beta chains from the same sample are listed, as sequenced in a study of neurological immune-mediated disorders. TCRdb re-called the 5' RACE reads with MiXCR, one entry per CDR3 protein. The sample has roughly 60,000 distinct CDR3 sequences, approximately 3.7% seen once; the top ten hold around 2.1%. Sequencing input: PBMCs. All receptors derive from a woman aged 45-65 years with multiple sclerosis.

There are many counts of this clonotype. This chain joins TRBV7-2 and TRBJ1-5; 10 nucleotides agree with TRBD1. This CDR3 has 14 residues. Germline trimming cut 1 base from V and 7 bases from J; bases unmatched to any gene: 1. Germline-derived CDR1 and CDR2 are SGHTA and FQGNSA. Written as DNA, the CDR3 is TGTGCCAGCAGCTTAGGGGACAGGGGACAGCCCCAGCATTTT. Translating gives CASSLGDRGQPQHF.

This clonotype was detected many times. V usage is TRBV20-1 and J usage is TRBJ2-7, with TRBD1 matching 10 bases. J lost 2 bases, V lost 1 base, and 8 bases had no gene match. The length of the CDR3 is 16 residues. Germline loops: CDR1 DFQATT, CDR2 SNEGSKA (reference sequence). The CDR3 nucleotides are TGCAGTGCTAGAGCTCCGGGACAGGGGCTTACCTACGAGCAGTACTTC. Translating gives CSARAPGQGLTYEQYF.

This clonotype was counted at least ten times. The CDR3 does not end in the conserved phenylalanine or tryptophan, so this is likely a read error. The limits of the CDR3 on the DNA are not certain, so only TCRdb's listed CDR3 is given. The rearrangement links TRBV21-1 to TRBJ2-5. TRBV21-1 is a pseudogene segment. Including both end residues, the CDR3 is 10 amino acids long. CDR3: CASSKSGQRN.

This clonotype was recorded at least ten times. The chain recombines TRBV3-1 with TRBJ2-7; D tentatively reads TRBD1 or TRBD2 (5 bases each). The V gene's germline CDR1 is LGHDT and CDR2 YNNKEL (reference sequence). V lost 4 bases and J lost 3, with 10 bases in between. CDR3 length: 13 residues. The CDR3 spells CASSLLGDYEQYF. The CDR3 nucleotides read TGTGCCAGCAGCCTGCTGGGGGACTACGAGCAGTACTTC.

This clonotype occurred many times. The chain is built from TRBV7-2 and TRBJ2-1; the D is unclear. Trimming cost V 5 bases and J 0 bases, with 11 bases left between them. The CDR3 extends over 15 amino acids. Germline V gives CDR1 SGHTA, CDR2 FQGNSA. CDR3 DNA sequence: TGTGCCAGCAGCCCGGTTCCAGGCTCCTACAATGAGCAGTTCTTC. Amino acid sequence: CASSPVPGSYNEQFF.

This clonotype has at least ten counts. The rearrangement uses TRBV7-2 and TRBJ2-3, with TRBD1 as a possible D gene (5 bases). CDR1 and CDR2 from the germline V gene are SGHTA and FQGNSA. The CDR3 runs 14 residues. V lost 5 bases to trimming and J lost 0 bases, with 9 bases between them. The CDR3 spells CASSPGLSTDTQYF. The CDR3, as DNA: TGTGCCAGCAGCCCAGGGCTGAGCACAGATACGCAGTATTTT.

This clonotype was seen at least ten times. The chain employs TRBV18 and TRBJ2-3; no definite D call. The CDR3 covers 13 residues. CDR1 and CDR2 from the germline V gene are KGHSH and LQKENI. The V gene lost 6 bases and the J gene lost 3 bases, with 10 bases spanning the gap. DNA of the CDR3: TGTGCCAGCTCGACCCTTTCGACAGATACGCAGTATTTT. The encoded protein is CASSTLSTDTQYF.

This clonotype has ten or more counts. This sequence joins TRBV7-2 and TRBJ2-1, with 7 bases aligning to TRBD2. Germline V lookup: CDR1 SGHTA, CDR2 FQGNSA. The length of the CDR3 is 14 residues. V was pared by 5 bases and J by 12 bases, with 13 bases of the junction left unmatched. DNA for the CDR3: TGTGCCAGCAGCCCCGAGCGGGGCCGGAGTGGGCAGTTCTTC. It translates to CASSPERGRSGQFF.

This clonotype has a count of ten or more. CDR3 sequence reads: CASSLERRINEQFF. DNA of the CDR3: TGCGCCAGCAGCTTGGAACGGAGAATCAATGAGCAGTTCTTC. The chain is built from TRBV5-1 and TRBJ2-1; no firm D call. Trimming shortened V by 0 bases and J by 6 bases, and 10 bases separated the two germline ends. The CDR3 covers 14 residues. Germline V gene data show CDR1 as SGHRS and CDR2 as YFSETQ. Full variable domain (remainder filled in from reference TRBV5-1 and TRBJ2-1): KAGVTQTPRYLIKTRGQQVTLSCSPISGHRSVSWYQQTPGQGLQFLFEYFSETQRNKGNFPGRFSGRQFSNSRSEMNVSTLELGDSALYLCASSLERRINEQFFGPGTRLTVL.

This clonotype was counted many times. The genes are TRBV29-1 and TRBJ1-2; the match to TRBD1 covers 9 bases. The CDR3 totals 18 residues. Per germline, CDR1 SQVTM and CDR2 ANQGSEA. The J segment lost 1 base and the V segment lost 5 bases, leaving 17 bases of the junction unmatched. CDR3 DNA sequence: TGCAGCGTTAGGGATGCCGGGACAGGGCCCGTCATTAACTATGGCTACACCTTC. Its protein product is CSVRDAGTGPVINYGYTF.

The genes are TRBV6-1 and TRBJ2-2; 11 bases map to TRBD2. The CDR3 totals 16 residues. Germline V gene sequence: CDR1 MNHNS, CDR2 SASEGT. Losses at the gene ends were 7 bases for V and 0 bases for J; bases not matched to a gene: 4. CDR3 region: CASKGLAGPNTGELFF. Written as DNA, the CDR3 is TGTGCCAGCAAAGGACTAGCGGGCCCGAACACCGGGGAGCTGTTTTTT.

This clonotype has at least ten counts. The chain recombines TRBV20-1 with TRBJ1-3; possible D gene TRBD1, 5 bases. CDR3 length: 12 residues. From germline, CDR1 is DFQATT and CDR2 SNEGSKA (reference sequence). The germline V and J ends were trimmed by 6 bases and 2 bases, with 8 bases remaining between them. CDR3 amino acids: CSAGTAGNTIYF. In nucleotides, the CDR3 is TGCAGTGCCGGGACCGCTGGAAACACCATATATTTT.

The gene calls are TRBV20-1 and TRBJ1-2; D call uncertain. V was pared by 1 base and J by 4 bases, with 7 bases between. This CDR3 contains 12 residues. Germline values: CDR1 DFQATT, CDR2 SNEGSKA (reference sequence). In DNA form, the CDR3 reads TGCAGTGCTAGAGGGGGTGGCTATGGCTACACCTTC. This translates into CSARGGGYGYTF.

This clonotype was found many times. The chain combines TRBV29-1 with TRBJ2-7; 7 bases are shared with TRBD2. Germline CDR1 reads SQVTM; CDR2 reads ANQGSEA. V lost 8 bases to trimming and J lost 6 bases; unmatched junction nucleotides: 13. CDR3 length equals 13 residues. CDR3 in amino acids: CSFRTREASEQYF. In DNA form, the CDR3 reads TGCAGCTTCCGGACTAGAGAAGCGAGCGAGCAGTACTTC.

This clonotype was counted between two and nine times. It may be a read error: a sequence one base away is much more abundant. In DNA form, the CDR3 reads TGTGCCAGCACCTTAAAAGATACCCAGTACTTC. Protein product: CASTLKDTQYF. The gene calls are TRBV12-3 or TRBV12-4 and TRBJ2-5; no definite D call. The CDR3 totals 11 residues.

In this sample, this clonotype turned up many times. The CDR3 here is CASTPKFTRTGANVLTF. In DNA form, the CDR3 reads TGTGCCAGCACCCCGAAATTTACTCGGACTGGGGCCAACGTCCTGACTTTC. V usage is TRBV3-1 and J usage is TRBJ2-6; D gene unclear. Trimming removed 7 bases at V and 2 bases at J, with 18 bases between. CDR1 is LGHDT, CDR2 YNNKEL, per germline (reference sequence). The CDR3 is 17 residues long.

This clonotype was counted at least ten times. The chain couples TRBV3-1 to TRBJ2-2; tentatively, D is TRBD1 (6 bases). The CDR3 is made up of 15 amino acids. CDR1 LGHDT and CDR2 YNNKEL come from the germline V gene (reference sequence). Trimming took 4 bases from V and 3 from J, leaving 12 bases between them. In DNA, the CDR3 is TGTGCCAGCAGCCTCAGGGGCAGGGACACCGGGGAGCTGTTTTTT. It specifies CASSLRGRDTGELFF.

The V and J genes are TRBV6-6 and TRBJ2-7, with 9 positions matching TRBD2. This CDR3 has 14 amino acids. The V segment lost 6 bases and the J segment 2 bases; nucleotides outside the gene matches: 5. Germline CDR1 and CDR2: MNHNY and SVGAGI (reference sequence). CDR3 in DNA: TGTGCCAGCAGAGCGGGAGGCATCACCTACGAGCAGTACTTC. It yields the protein CASRAGGITYEQYF.

This chain uses TRBV7-3 with TRBJ2-6; D gene ambiguous. CDR3 length: 15 amino acids. Germline V gene sequence: CDR1 SGHTA, CDR2 FQGTGA. V lost 5 bases to trimming and J lost 0 bases, with 8 bases between them. The CDR3 DNA reads TGTGCCAGCAGCACGACGAGCTCTGGGGCCAACGTCCTGACTTTC. The encoded protein is CASSTTSSGANVLTF.

The sample holds a few counts of this clonotype. Since a much larger clone is just one base distant, this may be a read error. The chain uses TRBV28 and TRBJ1-2; tentatively, D is TRBD1 (6 bases). This CDR3 spans 15 amino acids. With 7 bases removed from V and 2 bases from J, the gap between germline ends came to 17 bases. CDR1 and CDR2 (germline): MDHEN, SYDVKM. The CDR3 sequence is CASTSRGATNYGYTF. The CDR3 bases are TGTGCCAGCACCTCTCGGGGGGCGACAAACTATGGCTACACCTTC.

This clonotype was seen many times. The rearrangement joins TRBV6-2 or TRBV6-3 to TRBJ2-1, with 8 bases identical to TRBD2. Unmatched junction bases numbered 13, after V lost 6 bases and J lost 6 bases. Germline CDR1 is MNHEY and CDR2 is SVGEGT. The CDR3 spans 16 residues. The DNA for the CDR3 is TGTGCCAGCAGAAGGCCTTCAGCGGGAGCTGCCAATGAGCAGTTCTTC. It translates to CASRRPSAGAANEQFF.

This clonotype was observed at least ten times. The chain is built from TRBV29-1 and TRBJ2-1, with 10 bases fitting TRBD1. The CDR3 has 15 amino acids. Trimming at V came to 2 bases and at J to 6 bases, leaving 7 bases not matched to a gene. Germline V gene sequence: CDR1 SQVTM, CDR2 ANQGSEA. The CDR3 is CSVERRDRGFNEQFF. The DNA for the CDR3 is TGCAGCGTTGAACGGAGGGACAGGGGATTCAATGAGCAGTTCTTC.

There are many counts of this clonotype. The chain combines TRBV11-3 with TRBJ2-7; 11 nucleotides line up with TRBD2. Losses at the gene ends were 5 bases for V and 4 bases for J; bases not matched to a gene: 7. CDR1 is SGHNT, CDR2 YENEEA, per germline. The CDR3 contains 15 residues. The CDR3 nucleotides read TGTGCCAGCAGCCGACCTCGGACTAGCGGGTACGAGCAGTACTTC. It is translated as CASSRPRTSGYEQYF.

This clonotype occurred many times. The gene calls are TRBV27 and TRBJ1-1; the D is unclear. The CDR3 totals 11 residues. Germline lookup yields CDR1 MNHEY and CDR2 SMNVEV (reference sequence). V was cut by 4 bases and J by 8 bases, with 8 bases left in between. The CDR3 spells CASSSSAEAFF. The CDR3 nucleotides read TGTGCCAGCAGTTCCTCGGCCGAAGCTTTCTTT.

This clonotype was detected many times. J is TRBJ2-2 and V is TRBV5-1; possible D gene TRBD1, 6 bases. Germline V gene data show CDR1 as SGHRS and CDR2 as YFSETQ. The length of the CDR3 is 14 residues. V lost 4 bases, J lost 6 bases, and 13 bases lay in between. The CDR3 region is CASSPQGFAGELFF. Here the CDR3 DNA reads TGCGCCAGCAGCCCACAGGGTTTTGCCGGGGAGCTGTTTTTT.